The 22 T cell receptor beta chains given below trace back to one sample, sequenced in a study of shared clonotypes between healthy human individuals. Clones were read by immunoSEQ multiplex PCR, and TCRdb kept only the in-frame ones, dropping some. The repertoire holds over 850,000 clones, with about 80% as singletons. The sample consisted of memory CD4+ T cells from PBMCs. Subset denoted: CD45RA-negative fraction. The source is a man between 18 and 35 years old in good health. Some clones in this sample may be carry-over from other donors' samples.

This clone was recorded a few times. The V and J genes are TRBV7-8 and TRBJ2-7; TRBD2 matches at 14 bases. V was pared by 5 bases and J by 12 bases, with 6 bases of the junction left unmatched. The germline CDR1 and CDR2 sequences are SGHVS and FQNEAQ. The CDR3 totals 13 residues. DNA of the CDR3: TGTGCCAGCAGCATCGGGACTAGCGGGAGTGGGTACTTC. It is translated as CASSIGTSGSGYF.

The chain links TRBV7-9 to TRBJ1-2; TRBD1 matches 10 bases. Germline assignment: CDR1 SEHNR and CDR2 FQNEAQ (reference sequence). Germline trimming cut 4 bases from V and 6 bases from J; bases unmatched to any gene: 8. The CDR3 loop spans 15 amino acids. The CDR3 bases are TGTGCCAGCAGCTCAGACAGGGGGCGGTTTAATGGCTACACCTTC. This sequence encodes CASSSDRGRFNGYTF.

This clone appeared a few times. Relative to the germline gene, one junction end is altered; a read error may explain this. The same CDR3 arises from other DNA sequences in this sample as well. The chain has TRBV5-1 and TRBJ2-1; 12 nucleotides line up with TRBD2. The V gene's germline CDR1 is SGHRS and CDR2 YFSETQ. The CDR3 totals 15 residues. CDR3: CASSLTSGSYNEQFF. CDR3 in DNA: TGTGCCAGCAGCTTGACTAGCGGGAGCTACAATGAGCAGTTCTTC. The whole variable domain, remainder taken from reference TRBV5-1 and TRBJ2-1, is KAGVTQTPRYLIKTRGQQVTLSCSPISGHRSVSWYQQTPGQGLQFLFEYFSETQRNKGNFPGRFSGRQFSNSRSEMNVSTLELGDSALYLCASSLTSGSYNEQFFGPGTRLTVL.

This chain connects TRBV27 to TRBJ2-7; D is unclear. Trimming took off 2 bases at V and 2 bases at J, with 13 bases between the two ends. This CDR3 is built from 15 residues. CDR1 and CDR2 from the germline V gene are MNHEY and SMNVEV (reference sequence). The chain's CDR3 is CASSLGSPATYEQYF. The CDR3 DNA sequence: TGTGCCAGCAGTTTAGGCAGCCCTGCAACCTACGAGCAGTACTTC.

This sequence joins TRBV27 and TRBJ2-5, with 10 bases identical to TRBD2. Trimming took 5 bases from V and 2 from J; bases not matched to a gene: 8. The germline CDR1 and CDR2 sequences are MNHEY and SMNVEV (reference sequence). The CDR3 totals 16 residues. The CDR3 is CASSHLIAGGQETQYF. CDR3 coding DNA: TGTGCCAGCAGTCATCTTATAGCGGGAGGACAAGAGACCCAGTACTTC.

This clone was seen just once. This chain connects TRBV28 to TRBJ1-1, with unresolved D. CDR1 and CDR2 from the germline V gene are MDHEN and SYDVKM. The V end was cut by 2 bases, the J end by 4 bases, with 14 bases between. CDR3 length: 15 amino acids. The CDR3 is CASSLLPGRGTEAFF. Here the CDR3 DNA reads TGTGCCAGCAGTTTACTTCCAGGCAGAGGCACTGAAGCTTTCTTT.

The chain joins TRBV7-3 to TRBJ2-7; weak D call: TRBD2 (6 bases). Germline loops: CDR1 SGHTA, CDR2 FQGTGA. V was shortened by 2 bases and J by 2 bases, with 10 bases between the two germline ends. The CDR3 sequence is 14 residues long. The CDR3 protein is CASSLGGTPYEQYF. The CDR3 DNA reads as TGTGCCAGCAGCTTAGGCGGGACTCCCTACGAGCAGTACTTC.

The chain is built from TRBV30 and TRBJ1-4; D not resolved. The CDR3 has 13 residues. V was cut by 1 base and J by 6 bases, with 9 bases left in between. The germline V gene has CDR1 GTSNPN and CDR2 SVGIG (reference sequence). The CDR3 region is CAWSGLAYEKLFF. The CDR3 DNA sequence: TGTGCCTGGAGTGGGCTCGCTTATGAAAAACTGTTTTTT.

The V call is TRBV28, the J call TRBJ1-3, with TRBD1 matching over 7 bases. With 2 bases clipped from V and 4 bases from J, the junction kept 11 bases outside the gene matches. The CDR3 is 17 amino acids. Germline CDR1 reads MDHEN; CDR2 reads SYDVKM. The CDR3 reads CASSLTGAMVWGNTIYF. CDR3 DNA sequence: TGTGCCAGCAGTTTAACAGGGGCGATGGTGTGGGGAAACACCATATATTTT.

This clone was seen once. The V and J genes are TRBV7-3 and TRBJ2-5; D call uncertain. Germline CDR1 and CDR2: SGHTA and FQGTGA. V was cut by 1 base and J by 5 bases, with 8 bases left in between. This CDR3 comprises 13 residues. Here the CDR3 reads CASSLSRRETQYF. CDR3 bases: TGTGCCAGCAGCTTAAGTAGACGGGAGACCCAGTACTTC.

The rearrangement uses TRBV25-1 and TRBJ2-3; 7 bases agree with TRBD1. Germline-derived CDR1 and CDR2 are MGHDK and SYGVNS. With 5 bases clipped from V and 2 bases from J, the junction kept 4 bases outside the gene matches. This CDR3 has 14 amino acids. The CDR3 DNA reads as TGTGCCAGCAGTACTCAGGGGGTCACAGATACGCAGTATTTT. Its protein product is CASSTQGVTDTQYF.

Many counts were recorded for this clone. The chain joins TRBV28 to TRBJ1-2, with 8 bases fitting TRBD1. Per germline, CDR1 MDHEN and CDR2 SYDVKM. V dropped 8 bases and J dropped 8; count of bases not matched to a gene: 7. CDR3 size: 12 residues. CDR3: CASQGAGEGYTF. DNA for the CDR3: TGTGCCAGCCAGGGGGCGGGGGAAGGCTACACCTTC.

The chain recombines TRBV11-2 with TRBJ2-7; 7 bases are shared with TRBD2. The germline CDR1 and CDR2 sequences are SGHAT and FQNNGV. The V gene end was trimmed by 4 bases and the J gene end by 2 bases; junction bases not matched to a gene: 11. The CDR3 has 16 residues. DNA for the CDR3: TGTGCCAGCAGCTCCGACCTGACTAGCTTTACCTACGAGCAGTACTTC. Encoded protein: CASSSDLTSFTYEQYF.

This clone has only a few counts. The chain couples TRBV2 to TRBJ2-5; a possible D gene is TRBD2 (5 bases). This CDR3 comprises 12 residues. CDR1 is SNHLY, CDR2 FYNNEI, per germline. V was cut by 10 bases and J by 5 bases, with 14 bases left in between. The CDR3 loop reads CATGSLGETQYF. The CDR3 nucleotides read TGTGCCACGGGGAGCTTGGGCGAGACCCAGTACTTC.

V is TRBV2 and J is TRBJ2-7; 7 bases match TRBD1. The germline CDR1 and CDR2 sequences are SNHLY and FYNNEI. There are 15 residues in the CDR3. After removal of 4 bases from V and 2 bases from J, the junction contained 8 bases not matched to a gene. CDR3 nucleotides: TGTGCCAGCAGTGCCGGTGTAGGGGGCACCTACGAGCAGTACTTC. Its protein product is CASSAGVGGTYEQYF.

For this clone: The same CDR3 is also encoded by other DNA sequences in this sample. The rearrangement joins TRBV6-6 to TRBJ2-3; no clear D gene. With 5 bases removed from V and 1 base from J, the gap between germline ends came to 4 bases. The CDR3 sequence is 12 residues long. The germline V gene has CDR1 MNHNY and CDR2 SVGAGI (reference sequence). The CDR3 nucleotides are TGTGCCAGCAGTCGGGGCACAGATACGCAGTATTTT. Its translation: CASSRGTDTQYF.

The chain is built from TRBV6-1 and TRBJ2-3; 9 bases fit TRBD1. The V segment lost 5 bases and the J segment 1 base; nucleotides outside the gene matches: 4. This CDR3 comprises 15 residues. CDR1 MNHNS and CDR2 SASEGT come from the germline V gene. For the CDR3, the DNA is TGTGCCAGCAGTACAGGGGGCCTGGGCACAGATACGCAGTATTTT. It specifies CASSTGGLGTDTQYF.

The J gene is TRBJ1-5, the V gene TRBV6-6; D is possibly TRBD1 (6 bases). The germline V gene encodes CDR1 MNHNY and CDR2 SVGAGI (reference sequence). The CDR3 is 16 amino acids. The V gene lost 7 bases and the J gene lost 1 base, with 17 bases spanning the gap. CDR3 sequence reads: CASTQWGAGSNQPQHF. The CDR3 DNA is TGTGCCAGCACCCAGTGGGGGGCGGGGAGCAATCAGCCCCAGCATTTT.

The chain couples TRBV6-1 to TRBJ2-2, with a tentative D call TRBD1 (5 bases). Germline V CDR1 and CDR2: MNHNS, SASEGT. The CDR3 sequence is 17 residues long. Trimming removed 4 bases at V and 2 bases at J, with 17 bases between. The CDR3 region has the DNA TGTGCCAGCAGTGGCCAACTGGTGACAGTCAACACCGGGGAGCTGTTTTTT. Its translation is CASSGQLVTVNTGELFF.

The chain carries TRBV4-1 and TRBJ2-7; 8 bases fit TRBD2. The CDR3 is 14 residues long. The germline V gene encodes CDR1 MGHRA and CDR2 YSYEKL. V shed 5 bases and J 3 bases; nucleotides not matched to a gene: 6. CDR3 sequence (DNA): TGCGCCAGCAGCTCGATCGGGGGGGGCTACGAGCAGTACTTC. Translation: CASSSIGGGYEQYF.

The chain joins TRBV5-3 to TRBJ2-7; D remains ambiguous. TRBV5-3 is an ORF; its function is uncertain. V was shortened by 1 base and J by 1 base, with 15 bases between the two germline ends. The CDR3 contains 16 residues. CDR3 sequence (DNA): TGTGCCAGAAGCTTGAATCCGCCAGTTCGTTCCTACGAGCAGTACTTC. It codes for CARSLNPPVRSYEQYF.

The chain carries TRBV29-1 and TRBJ2-7, with 7 bases matching TRBD1. Unmatched junction bases numbered 5, after V lost 4 bases and J lost 5 bases. CDR1 is SQVTM, CDR2 ANQGSEA, per germline. This CDR3 has 12 amino acids. Here the CDR3 DNA reads TGCAGCGTTGGACAGGGCCTCAACGAGCAGTACTTC. It translates to CSVGQGLNEQYF.